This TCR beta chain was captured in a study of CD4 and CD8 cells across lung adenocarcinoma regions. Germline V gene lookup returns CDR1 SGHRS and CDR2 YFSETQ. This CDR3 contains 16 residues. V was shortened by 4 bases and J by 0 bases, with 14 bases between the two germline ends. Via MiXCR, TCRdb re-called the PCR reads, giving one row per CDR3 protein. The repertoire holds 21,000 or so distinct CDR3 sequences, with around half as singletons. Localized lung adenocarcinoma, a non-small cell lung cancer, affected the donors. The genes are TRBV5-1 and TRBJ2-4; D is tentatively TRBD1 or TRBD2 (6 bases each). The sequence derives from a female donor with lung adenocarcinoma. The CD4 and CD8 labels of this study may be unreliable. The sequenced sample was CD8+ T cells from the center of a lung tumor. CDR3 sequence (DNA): TGCGCCAGCAGCCCGGGGGACAATATAGCCAAAAACATTCAGTACTTC. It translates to CASSPGDNIAKNIQYF.